The clone carrying this T cell receptor (beta chain) was detected a few times. What it binds is unknown. This entry belongs to a study of cytomegalovirus exposure and HLA in healthy donors. Turning to the study itself: Earlier, 90 million to 140 million unique TCR beta sequences were recovered from around 190 million T cells by an analysis. Study-wide findings and caveats: Later analysis demonstrated an association between a missense DCLRE1C variant and TCR beta V- and J-gene trimming.

The donors (healthy individuals) were bone marrow donors. The germline V gene encodes CDR1 MNHNS and CDR2 SASEGT. This CDR3 contains 13 residues. The V gene lost 4 bases and the J gene lost 1 base, with 7 bases spanning the gap. PCR employed 60 Vbeta and 13 Jbeta primers. TCRdb's copy holds only in-frame clones and misses some; the assay was immunoSEQ multiplex PCR. This table holds under 200,000 clones, roughly an eighth found once. The source material was PBMCs. The chain links TRBV6-1 to TRBJ1-1; no clear D gene. The sequence derives from a man aged 50 to 59 in good health and CMV-seropositive. The CDR3 loop is CASSGQSNTEAFF. The CDR3 DNA sequence: TGTGCCAGCAGTGGGCAGTCGAACACTGAAGCTTTCTTT.